This entry describes one TCR beta chain. Each donor was a Caucasian adult residing in Nashville, Tennessee. V lost 7 bases to trimming and J lost 0 bases, with 9 bases between them. The germline CDR1 and CDR2 sequences are MNHNS and SASEGT. The CDR3 is 13 residues long. Sequencing used immunoSEQ multiplex PCR; TCRdb keeps in-frame clones, though not all of them. The data hold more than 500,000 clones, with more than 95% observed a single time. These data originate in a study of shared clonotypes between healthy human individuals. This sequence joins TRBV6-1 and TRBJ1-1; D not certain. The TCR comes from a woman younger than 45 in good health. The sequencing sample was made of naive CD4+ T cells sorted from blood. The subset here: CD45RA+ positively selected. This CDR3 reads CASNPQMNTEAFF. For the CDR3, the DNA is TGTGCCAGCAACCCCCAAATGAACACTGAAGCTTTCTTT.